A selection of T cell receptor beta chains follows, all from one sample in a study of cytotoxic CD8 clonotypes in ibrutinib-treated CLL. Using immunoSEQ multiplex PCR, the repertoire was profiled, and TCRdb retains in-frame clones only, with some absent. The table has more than 25,000 clones, around 76% seen once. This specimen was PBMCs, taken after 36 months of ibrutinib treatment. The receptor source for this set is a human donor with chronic lymphocytic leukemia. The CDR3 runs from the conserved cysteine through the conserved F or W. Each record gives: CDR3 protein, CDR3 DNA, V gene, clone size, J gene, D gene. The D gene is left open where the match is weak. Clone sizes are given selectively: once, few, many, or a class where the clone is expanded.

CDR3: CASTRTSGYTDTQYF
DNA: TGTGCCAGCACGAGGACTAGCGGCTACACAGATACGCAGTATTTT
V: TRBV27
size: -
J: TRBJ2-3
D: TRBD2

CDR3: CASRRTGDDGYTF
DNA: TGTGCCAGCAGGAGGACAGGGGATGATGGCTACACCTTC
V: TRBV7-9
size: -
J: TRBJ1-2
D: TRBD1

CDR3: CASSLQAGGYQPQHF
DNA: TGTGCCAGCAGCTTACAGGCAGGGGGGTATCAGCCCCAGCATTTT
V: TRBV5-6
size: -
J: TRBJ1-5
D: TRBD1

CDR3: CASSSTRDIRVEQYF
DNA: TGTGCCAGCAGCTCCACCAGGGACATCAGAGTCGAGCAGTACTTC
V: TRBV7-9
size: -
J: TRBJ2-7
D: -

CDR3: CASSPSYVGTHSGANVLTF
DNA: TGTGCCAGCAGCCCCTCGTATGTGGGCACACACTCTGGGGCCAACGTCCTGACTTTC
V: TRBV7-9
size: -
J: TRBJ2-6
D: -

CDR3: CASSFHGYEQYF
DNA: TGTGCCAGCAGCTTTCACGGGTACGAGCAGTACTTC
V: TRBV5-4
size: -
J: TRBJ2-7
D: -

CDR3: CASSRDSYGGANVLTF
DNA: TGCGCCAGCAGCCGGGACAGCTACGGTGGGGCCAACGTCCTGACTTTC
V: TRBV5-1
size: -
J: TRBJ2-6
D: TRBD1

CDR3: CATSQRNPTDTQYF
DNA: TGTGCCACCAGCCAGAGGAACCCCACAGATACGCAGTATTTT
V: TRBV15
size: few
J: TRBJ2-3
D: -

CDR3: CAWTGDRGLEAFF
DNA: TGTGCCTGGACCGGGGACAGGGGGCTTGAAGCTTTCTTT
V: TRBV30
size: -
J: TRBJ1-1
D: TRBD1

CDR3: CASSLTSGVYNEQFF
DNA: TGTGCCAGCAGCCTTACTAGCGGGGTTTACAATGAGCAGTTCTTC
V: TRBV11-3
size: -
J: TRBJ2-1
D: TRBD2

CDR3: CASKLIGTSYNEQFF
DNA: TGTGCCAGCAAATTAATCGGGACCTCATACAATGAGCAGTTCTTC
V: TRBV6-5
size: -
J: TRBJ2-1
D: -

CDR3: CASTRLTGNTEAFF
DNA: TGTGCCAGTACTAGGCTTACAGGGAACACTGAAGCTTTCTTT
V: TRBV19
size: -
J: TRBJ1-1
D: -

CDR3: CSAHTIYGYTF
DNA: TGCAGTGCTCACACGATCTATGGCTACACCTTC
V: TRBV20-1
size: few
J: TRBJ1-2
D: -

CDR3: CASSQDLAGGLTEAFF
DNA: TGCGCCAGCAGCCAAGATCTGGCCGGGGGGCTCACTGAAGCTTTCTTT
V: TRBV4-1
size: few
J: TRBJ1-1
D: -

CDR3: CASSFGTSGAYNEQFF
DNA: TGTGCCAGCAGTTTTGGGACTAGCGGTGCCTACAATGAGCAGTTCTTC
V: TRBV6-5
size: -
J: TRBJ2-1
D: TRBD2

CDR3: CASSSLTGSSYNSPLHF
DNA: TGTGCCAGCAGCTCGCTGACAGGCAGCTCCTATAATTCACCCCTCCACTTT
V: TRBV14
size: -
J: TRBJ1-6
D: -

CDR3: CATSRGDEQYF
DNA: TGTGCCACCTCCCGGGGGGACGAGCAGTACTTC
V: TRBV5-6
size: few
J: TRBJ2-7
D: TRBD2

CDR3: CASSLERRDTEAFF
DNA: TGTGCCAGCAGCTTGGAAAGGCGGGACACTGAAGCTTTCTTT
V: TRBV7-9
size: once
J: TRBJ1-1
D: -

CDR3: CASSLGVVDSPLHF
DNA: TGTGCCAGCAGCTTAGGGGTTGTGGATTCACCCCTCCACTTT
V: TRBV7-8
size: few
J: TRBJ1-6
D: -

CDR3: CASRQGNTEAFF
DNA: TGTGCCAGCAGACAGGGGAACACTGAAGCTTTCTTT
V: TRBV7-9
size: -
J: TRBJ1-1
D: -

CDR3: CASSARAMEWNTEAFF
DNA: TGCGCCAGCAGCGCAAGGGCGATGGAGTGGAACACTGAAGCTTTCTTT
V: TRBV5-1
size: -
J: TRBJ1-1
D: -

CDR3: CASSQDASNYEQYF
DNA: TGCGCCAGCAGCCAAGATGCCAGTAACTACGAGCAGTACTTC
V: TRBV4-1
size: -
J: TRBJ2-7
D: -

CDR3: CASSPRGGEQYF
DNA: TGTGCCAGCAGCCCCCGTGGCGGCGAGCAGTACTTC
V: TRBV7-6
size: -
J: TRBJ2-7
D: -

CDR3: CASSHRTDRGLGSYNEQFF
DNA: TGCGCCAGCAGCCATCGAACGGACAGGGGATTGGGGTCCTACAATGAGCAGTTCTTC
V: TRBV4-1
size: -
J: TRBJ2-1
D: TRBD1

CDR3: CASSPGLAGEETQYF
DNA: TGTGCCAGCAGTCCGGGACTAGCGGGGGAAGAGACCCAGTACTTC
V: TRBV2
size: -
J: TRBJ2-5
D: TRBD2

CDR3: CASTPGSLAYEQYF
DNA: TGTGCCAGCACACCGGGCTCCCTGGCCTACGAGCAGTACTTC
V: TRBV2
size: once
J: TRBJ2-7
D: -

CDR3: CASSLMTLEQYF
DNA: TGTGCCAGCAGCTTAATGACCCTCGAGCAGTACTTC
V: TRBV7-3
size: -
J: TRBJ2-7
D: -

CDR3: CASSSVVGPTYEQYF
DNA: TGTGCCAGCAGTTCTGTGGTGGGGCCCACCTACGAGCAGTACTTC
V: TRBV6-5
size: -
J: TRBJ2-7
D: -

CDR3: CASSSDRAVETQYF
DNA: TGCGCCAGCAGCTCGGACAGGGCCGTCGAGACCCAGTACTTC
V: TRBV5-1
size: -
J: TRBJ2-5
D: TRBD1

CDR3: CASSKQGGYNEQFF
DNA: TGTGCCAGTAGTAAGCAGGGGGGGTACAATGAGCAGTTCTTC
V: TRBV19
size: -
J: TRBJ2-1
D: -

CDR3: CASSQEPALDYGYTF
DNA: TGCGCCAGCAGCCAAGAGCCCGCCCTTGACTATGGCTACACCTTC
V: TRBV4-3
size: -
J: TRBJ1-2
D: -

CDR3: CASSSGIWTEAFF
DNA: TGTGCCAGCAGTTCAGGGATTTGGACTGAAGCTTTCTTT
V: TRBV27
size: once
J: TRBJ1-1
D: -

CDR3: CASSLVGGGYTF
DNA: TGTGCCAGCAGCTTAGTGGGGGGCGGCTACACCTTC
V: TRBV7-9
size: -
J: TRBJ1-2
D: -

CDR3: CASSPEPGNYEQYF
DNA: TGTGCCAGCAGCCCTGAGCCGGGGAACTACGAGCAGTACTTC
V: TRBV7-6
size: -
J: TRBJ2-7
D: -

CDR3: CASSLDQETQYF
DNA: TGTGCCAGCAGCTTGGATCAAGAGACCCAGTACTTC
V: TRBV5-4
size: few
J: TRBJ2-5
D: -

CDR3: CASSLGRGVYSYEQYF
DNA: TGTGCCAGCAGCTTAGGAAGGGGGGTTTACTCCTACGAGCAGTACTTC
V: TRBV11-2
size: -
J: TRBJ2-7
D: -

CDR3: CASSPLARGSTGELFF
DNA: TGCGCCAGCAGCCCCCTGGCCAGGGGCTCAACCGGGGAGCTGTTTTTT
V: TRBV5-1
size: -
J: TRBJ2-2
D: -

CDR3: CASSLPPYATGKDSPLHF
DNA: TGTGCCAGCAGCTTACCCCCTTATGCGACAGGAAAGGATTCACCCCTCCACTTT
V: TRBV7-8
size: -
J: TRBJ1-6
D: -

CDR3: CASSSLRDRNYGYTF
DNA: TGTGCCAGCAGCTCCCTCCGGGACAGGAACTATGGCTACACCTTC
V: TRBV7-3
size: -
J: TRBJ1-2
D: TRBD1

CDR3: CASSIPDRRYNEQFF
DNA: TGTGCCAGTAGTATTCCAGACAGGAGATACAATGAGCAGTTCTTC
V: TRBV19
size: -
J: TRBJ2-1
D: -